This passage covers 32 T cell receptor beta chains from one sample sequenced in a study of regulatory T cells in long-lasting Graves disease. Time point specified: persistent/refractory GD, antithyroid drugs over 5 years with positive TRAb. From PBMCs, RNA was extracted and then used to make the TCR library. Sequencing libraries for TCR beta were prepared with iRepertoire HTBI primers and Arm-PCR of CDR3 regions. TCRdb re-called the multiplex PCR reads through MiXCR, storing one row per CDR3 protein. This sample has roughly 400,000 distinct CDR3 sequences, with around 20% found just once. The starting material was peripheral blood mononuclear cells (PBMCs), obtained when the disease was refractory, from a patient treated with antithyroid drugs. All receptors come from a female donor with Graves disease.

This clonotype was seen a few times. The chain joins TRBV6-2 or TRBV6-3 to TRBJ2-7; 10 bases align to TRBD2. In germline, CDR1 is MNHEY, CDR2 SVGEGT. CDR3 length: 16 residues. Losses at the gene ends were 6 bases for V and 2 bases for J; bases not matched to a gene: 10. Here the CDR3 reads CASRKSGRANTYEQYF. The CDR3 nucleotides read TGTGCCAGCAGGAAGAGCGGGAGGGCTAACACCTACGAGCAGTACTTC.

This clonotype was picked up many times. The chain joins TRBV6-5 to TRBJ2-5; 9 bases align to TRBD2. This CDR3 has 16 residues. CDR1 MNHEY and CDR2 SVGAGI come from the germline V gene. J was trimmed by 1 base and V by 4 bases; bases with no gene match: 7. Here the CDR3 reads CASSLRLAGTQETQYF. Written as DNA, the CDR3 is TGTGCCAGCAGTTTGAGGCTAGCGGGGACCCAAGAGACCCAGTACTTC.

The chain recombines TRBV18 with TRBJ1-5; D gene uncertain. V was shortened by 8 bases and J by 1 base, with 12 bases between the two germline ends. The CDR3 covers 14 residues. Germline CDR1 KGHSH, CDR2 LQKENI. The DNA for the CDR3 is TGTGCCAGCACGACCGACGGGAGCAATCAGCCCCAGCATTTT. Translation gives CASTTDGSNQPQHF.

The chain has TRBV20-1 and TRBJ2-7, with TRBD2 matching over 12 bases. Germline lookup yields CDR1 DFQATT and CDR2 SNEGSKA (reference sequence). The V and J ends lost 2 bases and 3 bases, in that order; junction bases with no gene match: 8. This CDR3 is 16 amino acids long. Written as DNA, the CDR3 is TGCAGTGCTAGACGACTAGCGGGAGAGAACAGCTACGAGCAGTACTTC. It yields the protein CSARRLAGENSYEQYF.

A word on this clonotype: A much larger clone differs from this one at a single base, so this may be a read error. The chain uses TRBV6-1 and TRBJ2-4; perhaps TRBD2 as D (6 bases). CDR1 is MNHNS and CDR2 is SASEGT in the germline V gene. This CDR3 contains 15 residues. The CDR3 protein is CASSEYLAGRNNQYF. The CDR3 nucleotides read TGTGCCAGCAGTGAATACTTGGCAGGGAGGAACAATCAGTACTTC.

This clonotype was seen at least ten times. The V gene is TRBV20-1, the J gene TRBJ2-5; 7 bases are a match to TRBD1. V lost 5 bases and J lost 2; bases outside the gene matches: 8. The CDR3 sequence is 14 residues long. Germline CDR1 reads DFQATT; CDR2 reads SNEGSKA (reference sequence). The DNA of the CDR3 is TGCAGTGCTTCACCGGACAGGTTACAAGAGACCCAGTACTTC. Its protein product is CSASPDRLQETQYF.

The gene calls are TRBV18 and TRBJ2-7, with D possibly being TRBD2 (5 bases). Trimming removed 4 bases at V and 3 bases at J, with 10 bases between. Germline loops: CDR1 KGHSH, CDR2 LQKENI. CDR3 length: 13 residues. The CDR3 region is CASSRGENYEQYF. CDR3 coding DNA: TGTGCCAGCTCACGGGGAGAGAACTACGAGCAGTACTTC.

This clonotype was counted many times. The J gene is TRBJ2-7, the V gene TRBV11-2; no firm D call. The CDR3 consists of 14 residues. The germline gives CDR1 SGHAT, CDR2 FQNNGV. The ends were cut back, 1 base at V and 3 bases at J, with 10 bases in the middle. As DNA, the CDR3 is TGTGCCAGCAGCTTAGTCCACTCAGACTACGAGCAGTACTTC. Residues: CASSLVHSDYEQYF.

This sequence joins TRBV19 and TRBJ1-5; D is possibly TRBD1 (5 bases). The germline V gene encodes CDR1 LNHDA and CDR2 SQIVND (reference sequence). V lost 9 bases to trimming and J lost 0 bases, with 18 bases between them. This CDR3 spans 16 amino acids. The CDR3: CASKSGTGLSNQPQHF. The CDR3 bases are TGTGCCAGCAAATCCGGGACGGGACTTAGCAATCAGCCCCAGCATTTT.

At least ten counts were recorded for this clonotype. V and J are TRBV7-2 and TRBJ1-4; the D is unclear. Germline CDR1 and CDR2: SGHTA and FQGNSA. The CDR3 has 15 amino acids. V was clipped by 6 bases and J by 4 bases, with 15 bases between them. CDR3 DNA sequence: TGTGCCAGCAGACTAGACGACCTCCGTAATGAAAAACTGTTTTTT. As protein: CASRLDDLRNEKLFF.

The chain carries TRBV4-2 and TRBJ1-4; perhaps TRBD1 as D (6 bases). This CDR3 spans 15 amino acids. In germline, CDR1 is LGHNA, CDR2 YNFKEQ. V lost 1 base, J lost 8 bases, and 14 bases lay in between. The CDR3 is CASSQGNRDGEKLFF. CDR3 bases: TGTGCCAGCAGCCAAGGTAACAGGGACGGCGAAAAACTGTTTTTT.

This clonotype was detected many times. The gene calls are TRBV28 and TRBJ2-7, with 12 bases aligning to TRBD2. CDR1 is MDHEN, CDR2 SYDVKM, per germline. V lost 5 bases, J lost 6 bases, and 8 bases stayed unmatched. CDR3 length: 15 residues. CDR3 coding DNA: TGTGCCAGCAGTCAACCTAGCGGGAGGGCCCTCGAGCAGTACTTC. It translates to CASSQPSGRALEQYF.

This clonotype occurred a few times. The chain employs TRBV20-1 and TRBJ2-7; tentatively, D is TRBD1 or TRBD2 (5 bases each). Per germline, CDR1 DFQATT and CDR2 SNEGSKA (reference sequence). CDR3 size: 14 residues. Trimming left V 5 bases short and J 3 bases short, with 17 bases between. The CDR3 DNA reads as TGCAGTGCTCGCAGCAGCGGACAAAACTACGAGCAGTACTTC. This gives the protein CSARSSGQNYEQYF.

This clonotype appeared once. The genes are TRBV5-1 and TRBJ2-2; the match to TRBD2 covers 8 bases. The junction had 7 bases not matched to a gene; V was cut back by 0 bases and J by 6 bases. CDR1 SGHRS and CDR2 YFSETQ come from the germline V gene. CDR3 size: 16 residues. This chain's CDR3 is CASSLVGLANAGELFF. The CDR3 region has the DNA TGCGCCAGCAGCTTGGTAGGACTAGCTAACGCCGGGGAGCTGTTTTTT.

CDR3 region: CASSLGQGSEETQYF. In nucleotides, the CDR3 is TGCGCCAGCAGCCTGGGACAGGGCTCGGAAGAGACCCAGTACTTC. The chain carries TRBV5-1 and TRBJ2-5; 9 bases are shared with TRBD1. The CDR3 totals 15 residues. CDR1 SGHRS and CDR2 YFSETQ come from the germline V gene. Unmatched junction bases numbered 7, after V lost 4 bases and J lost 3 bases.

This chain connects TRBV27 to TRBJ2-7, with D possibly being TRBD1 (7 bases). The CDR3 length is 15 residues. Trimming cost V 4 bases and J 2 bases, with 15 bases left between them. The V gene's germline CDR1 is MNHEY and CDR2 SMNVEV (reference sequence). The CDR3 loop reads CASSWGAGGTYEQYF. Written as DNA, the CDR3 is TGTGCCAGCAGTTGGGGCGCAGGGGGGACCTACGAGCAGTACTTC.

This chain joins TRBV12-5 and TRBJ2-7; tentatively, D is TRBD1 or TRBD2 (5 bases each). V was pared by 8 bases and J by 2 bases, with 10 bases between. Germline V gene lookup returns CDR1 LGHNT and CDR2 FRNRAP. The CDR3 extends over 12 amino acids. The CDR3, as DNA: TGTGCTAGTTGGGGGACCCCCTACGAGCAGTACTTC. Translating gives CASWGTPYEQYF.

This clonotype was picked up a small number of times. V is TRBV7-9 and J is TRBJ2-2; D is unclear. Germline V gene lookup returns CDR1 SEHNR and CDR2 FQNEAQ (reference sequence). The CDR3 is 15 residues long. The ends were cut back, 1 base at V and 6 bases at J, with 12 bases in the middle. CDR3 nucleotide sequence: TGTGCCAGCAGCTTAGTACCGCACGGGTCCGGGGAGCTGTTTTTT. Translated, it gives CASSLVPHGSGELFF.

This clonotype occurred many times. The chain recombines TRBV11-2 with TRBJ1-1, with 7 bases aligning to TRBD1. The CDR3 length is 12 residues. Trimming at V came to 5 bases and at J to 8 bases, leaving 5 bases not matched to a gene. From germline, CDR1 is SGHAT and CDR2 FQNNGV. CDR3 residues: CASSPGTVEAFF. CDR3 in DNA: TGTGCCAGCAGCCCCGGGACAGTAGAAGCTTTCTTT.

The CDR3 DNA sequence: TGCGCCAGCAGCTCTAGCGGCACTTATGAGCAGTTCTTC. Translated, it gives CASSSSGTYEQFF. This chain connects TRBV10-1 to TRBJ2-1; 7 bases match TRBD2. J gave up 8 bases and V 6 bases, and 7 bases lay outside the gene matches. This CDR3 contains 13 residues. From germline, CDR1 is WNHNN and CDR2 SYGVQD (reference sequence).

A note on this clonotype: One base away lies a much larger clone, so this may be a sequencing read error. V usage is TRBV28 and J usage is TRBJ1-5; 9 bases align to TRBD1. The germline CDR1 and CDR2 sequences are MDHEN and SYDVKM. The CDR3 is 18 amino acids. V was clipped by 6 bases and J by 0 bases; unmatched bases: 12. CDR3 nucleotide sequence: TGTGCCAGCAGCGAACCCCCGGGACAGGGTTATAGCAATCAGCCCCAGCATTTT. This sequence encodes CASSEPPGQGYSNQPQHF. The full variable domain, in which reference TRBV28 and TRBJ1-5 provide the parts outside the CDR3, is DVKVTQSSRYLVKRTGEKVFLECVQDMDHENMFWYRQDPGLGLRLIYFSYDVKMKEKGDIPEGYSVSREKKERFSLILESASTNQTSMYLCASSEPPGQGYSNQPQHFGDGTRLSIL.

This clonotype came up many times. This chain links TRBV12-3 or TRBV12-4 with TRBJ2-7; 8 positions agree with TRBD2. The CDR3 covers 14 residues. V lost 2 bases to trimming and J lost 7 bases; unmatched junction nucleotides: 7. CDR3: CASSLTAGVGEQYF. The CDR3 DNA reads TGTGCCAGCAGTTTAACAGCGGGAGTGGGAGAGCAGTACTTC.

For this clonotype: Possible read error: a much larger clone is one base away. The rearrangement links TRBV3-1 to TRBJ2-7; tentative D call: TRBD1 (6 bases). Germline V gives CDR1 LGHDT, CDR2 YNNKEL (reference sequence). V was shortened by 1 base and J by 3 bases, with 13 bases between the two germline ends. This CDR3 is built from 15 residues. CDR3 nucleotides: TGTGCCAGCAGCCAAGGGATGGACAGTCACTACGAGCAGTACTTC. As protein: CASSQGMDSHYEQYF.

In DNA, the CDR3 is TGTGCCAGCAGTCCCCCAGGGGCCCCCTTCACAGATACGCAGTATTTT. The encoded protein is CASSPPGAPFTDTQYF. The chain joins TRBV12-3 or TRBV12-4 to TRBJ2-3; the D gene is possibly TRBD1 (6 bases). CDR3 size: 16 residues. Trimming took 5 bases from V and 2 from J, leaving 17 bases between them.

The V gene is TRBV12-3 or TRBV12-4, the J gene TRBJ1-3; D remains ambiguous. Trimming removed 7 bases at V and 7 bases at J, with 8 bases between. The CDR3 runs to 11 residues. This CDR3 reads CASNQGNTIYF. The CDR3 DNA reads TGTGCCAGCAACCAAGGGAACACCATATATTTT.

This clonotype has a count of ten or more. CDR3 coding DNA: TGTGCCAGCAGTCCCGCGGGGTACCAAGAGACCCAGTACTTC. Translating it yields CASSPAGYQETQYF. The chain joins TRBV28 to TRBJ2-5, with a tentative D call TRBD2 (6 bases). The CDR3 consists of 14 residues. Germline V gene lookup returns CDR1 MDHEN and CDR2 SYDVKM. V dropped 5 bases and J dropped 0 bases, with 10 bases sitting between them.

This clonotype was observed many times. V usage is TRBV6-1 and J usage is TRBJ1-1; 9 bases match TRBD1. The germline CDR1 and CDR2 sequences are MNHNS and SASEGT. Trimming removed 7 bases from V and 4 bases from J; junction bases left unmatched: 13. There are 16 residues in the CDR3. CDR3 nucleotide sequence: TGTGCCAGCACCCGTATCCAGGGGACAGGGTCCACTGAAGCTTTCTTT. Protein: CASTRIQGTGSTEAFF.

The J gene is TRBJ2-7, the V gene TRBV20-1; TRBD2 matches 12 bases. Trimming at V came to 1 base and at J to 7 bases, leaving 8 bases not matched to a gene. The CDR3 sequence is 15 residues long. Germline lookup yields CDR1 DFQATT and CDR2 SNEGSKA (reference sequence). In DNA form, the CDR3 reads TGCAGTGCTAGAGTCGAGACTAGCGGGAGTGGAGAGCAGTACTTC. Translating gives CSARVETSGSGEQYF.

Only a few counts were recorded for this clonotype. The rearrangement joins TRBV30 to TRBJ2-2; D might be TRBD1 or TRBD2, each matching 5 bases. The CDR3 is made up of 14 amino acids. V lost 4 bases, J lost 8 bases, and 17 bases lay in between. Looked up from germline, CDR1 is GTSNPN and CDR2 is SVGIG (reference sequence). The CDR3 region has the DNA TGTGCCTGGACCAGGGCCCGAGGGACGGGGGAGCTGTTTTTT. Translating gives CAWTRARGTGELFF.

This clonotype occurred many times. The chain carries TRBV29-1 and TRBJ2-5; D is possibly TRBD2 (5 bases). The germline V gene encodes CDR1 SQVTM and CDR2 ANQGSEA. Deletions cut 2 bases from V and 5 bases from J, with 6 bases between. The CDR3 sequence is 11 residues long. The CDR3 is CSVEPGETQYF. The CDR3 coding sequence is TGCAGCGTTGAACCGGGGGAGACCCAGTACTTC.

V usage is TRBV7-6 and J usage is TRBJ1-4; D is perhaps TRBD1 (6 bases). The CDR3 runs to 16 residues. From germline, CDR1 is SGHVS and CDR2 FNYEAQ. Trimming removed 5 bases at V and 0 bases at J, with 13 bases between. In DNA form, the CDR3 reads TGTGCCAGCAGCGCGTCAGCAGGGGCAACTAATGAAAAACTGTTTTTT. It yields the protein CASSASAGATNEKLFF.

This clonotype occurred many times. DNA of the CDR3: TGTGCCAGCAGCTTAAGAGGCGGGGGCTCAACCTACGAGCAGTACTTC. Its translation: CASSLRGGGSTYEQYF. The chain joins TRBV7-2 to TRBJ2-7; D may be TRBD2 (7 bases). Germline V lookup: CDR1 SGHTA, CDR2 FQGNSA. The CDR3 sequence is 16 residues long. V was pared by 2 bases and J by 2 bases, with 16 bases between. Complete variable domain (other parts from reference TRBV7-2 and TRBJ2-7): GAGVSQSPSNKVTEKGKDVELRCDPISGHTALYWYRQSLGQGLEFLIYFQGNSAPDKSGLPSDRFSAERTGGSVSTLTIQRTQQEDSAVYLCASSLRGGGSTYEQYFGPGTRLTVT.